This T cell receptor (beta chain) was sequenced for a study of PD-L1 blockade in urothelial cancer. In the study overall: The patients' atezolizumab therapy, 1,200 mg intravenously every 3 weeks, started at some point between 2013 and 2014. Blood samples had a median of about 150,000 T cells.

This table comes from immunoSEQ multiplex PCR, and its TCRdb copy is limited to in-frame clones, with some not included. The profile shows tens of thousands of clones, about 84% of them singletons. The CDR3 covers 15 residues. The germline V gene encodes CDR1 MNHEY and CDR2 SVGAGI. V was clipped by 6 bases and J by 5 bases; unmatched bases: 9. Time point in this sample: pretreatment peripheral blood. All patients carried locally advanced or metastatic urothelial carcinoma. This clonotype originated in a man in his sixties with urothelial cancer. The chain carries TRBV6-5 and TRBJ1-4; 7 bases align to TRBD1. Specimen: PBMCs, collected around atezolizumab (anti-PD-L1) treatment. The CDR3 DNA sequence: TGTGCCAGCAGAGCCCACAGGGGCACGAATGAAAAACTGTTTTTT. It encodes CASRAHRGTNEKLFF.